This T cell receptor (beta chain) appears in the sequencing data of a study of radiotherapy plus CTLA-4 blockade in lung cancer (dated by TCRdb to between 2018 and 2020). For the wider study: Objective responses were observed in 18% of enrolled patients, and disease control was achieved in 25% to 40%. Overall results and qualifications from the work: TCR clones derived from tumors expanded in peripheral blood after treatment with radiotherapy and ipilimumab. The strongest predictors of response were reported to be early dynamic shifts in blood T cell clones along with a rise in serum interferon-beta following radiation.

Sequences SEHNR (CDR1) and FQNEAQ (CDR2) are obtained from the germline V gene (reference sequence). Taken from cysteine to phenylalanine, the CDR3 has 14 residues. The retained sequence is limited to the CDR3, 42 bases, with the frame set at the first base. V gives up 5 bases and J gives up 2 bases, and the segment between their germline ends measures 13 bases. This clone was detected only a few times. Its binding antigen is unknown. Base qualities are not recorded, but no much larger clone differs from it by a single base. Receptor amplification or capture employed the immunoSEQ multiplex PCR assay. Here the immuneACCESS table is served through TCRdb, limited to in-frame sequences with V and J called. Missing clones are a known gap in these copies; in checked studies unresolved V genes cover under half, and the rest lacks a known reason. Within this sample are fewer than 70,000 clones, with roughly 78% of them counted one time only. Approximately 9.3% of the sample goes to the ten largest clones.

The study tested focal radiation therapy combined with CTLA-4 blockade (ipilimumab) in patients with chemo-refractory metastatic non-small-cell lung cancer. The receptor was derived from a human donor with non-small cell lung cancer who had a complete response to radiotherapy plus ipilimumab. The source material was peripheral blood, sampled from a patient treated with radiotherapy plus ipilimumab. Recombination connected TRBV7-9 to TRBJ2-7, and TRBD1 may be the D gene, going by 5 matching bases. The base sequence is TGTGCCAGCAGCCCAGGGCTTACTCCCTACGAGCAGTACTTC. It encodes CASSPGLTPYEQYF.